Below are 17 T cell receptor beta chains sequenced from a single sample in a study of shared clonotypes between healthy human individuals. Assay used: immunoSEQ multiplex PCR; TCRdb lists only in-frame clones, some missing. The table lists a few hundred thousand clones, less than 75% of them singletons. The sample comprised memory CD4+ T cells sorted from blood. Subset reported: CD45RA-negative fraction. The receptor source for this set is a man aged 30 to 39 in good health.

The rearrangement uses TRBV6-1 and TRBJ2-6; 9 bases fit TRBD1. Per the germline V gene, CDR1 is MNHNS and CDR2 is SASEGT. The trim removed 3 bases at V and 1 base at J, leaving 10 bases unmatched. This CDR3 has 19 amino acids. Here the CDR3 DNA reads TGTGCCAGCAGTGAGAGGTACAGGGGGCTTCTGTCTGGGGCCAACGTCCTGACTTTC. This translates into CASSERYRGLLSGANVLTF.

This clone occurred a few times. The rearrangement links TRBV10-1 to TRBJ2-2, with 8 bases matching TRBD1. The trim removed 6 bases at V and 2 bases at J, leaving 11 bases unmatched. The CDR3 spans 17 residues. Germline V gene sequence: CDR1 WNHNN, CDR2 SYGVQD (reference sequence). The CDR3 here is CASSRTGKYSNTGELFF. CDR3 DNA: TGCGCCAGCAGCCGGACAGGGAAATACTCAAACACCGGGGAGCTGTTTTTT.

This clone was observed a handful of times. The sample holds other DNA sequences that translate to the same CDR3. The chain joins TRBV19 to TRBJ2-7, with 10 bases lining up with TRBD2. The germline CDR1 and CDR2 sequences are LNHDA and SQIVND (reference sequence). This CDR3 has 15 residues. The V and J ends lost 6 bases and 2 bases, in that order; junction bases with no gene match: 7. This CDR3 is CASSPRAGGPYEQYF. CDR3 DNA: TGTGCCAGTAGCCCGCGAGCGGGAGGGCCCTACGAGCAGTACTTC.

This clone was counted between two and nine times. The chain uses TRBV5-1 and TRBJ2-2, with D maybe TRBD1 (5 bases). Germline CDR1 and CDR2: SGHRS and YFSETQ. V gave up 4 bases and J gave up 1 base, with 5 bases separating them. This CDR3 region has 13 residues. CDR3 bases: TGCGCCAGCAGCACAGGGAACACCGGGGAGCTGTTTTTT. Protein sequence: CASSTGNTGELFF. Full variable domain (remainder filled in from reference TRBV5-1 and TRBJ2-2): KAGVTQTPRYLIKTRGQQVTLSCSPISGHRSVSWYQQTPGQGLQFLFEYFSETQRNKGNFPGRFSGRQFSNSRSEMNVSTLELGDSALYLCASSTGNTGELFFGEGSRLTVL.

Of note for this clone: A much larger clone differs by one base, so this may be a read error. The chain uses TRBV9 and TRBJ2-3; D unclear. The CDR3 spans 12 residues. The V gene lost 0 bases and the J gene lost 2 bases, with 1 base spanning the gap. The germline V gene has CDR1 SGDLS and CDR2 YYNGEE. In DNA, the CDR3 is TGTGCCAGCAGCGTAGACACAGATACGCAGTATTTT. Translation: CASSVDTDTQYF.

This clone was observed many times. V gene TRBV6-1 combines with J gene TRBJ1-4; TRBD1 is a possible D gene (6 bases). The V gene's germline CDR1 is MNHNS and CDR2 SASEGT. V was shortened by 2 bases and J by 3 bases, with 13 bases between the two germline ends. The length of the CDR3 is 16 residues. DNA for the CDR3: TGTGCCAGCAGTGAACACAACAGGGCTCCTAATGAAAAACTGTTTTTT. This sequence encodes CASSEHNRAPNEKLFF.

The chain combines TRBV2 with TRBJ2-5; TRBD1 agrees at 7 bases. Trimming at V came to 3 bases and at J to 2 bases, leaving 3 bases not matched to a gene. The germline CDR1 and CDR2 sequences are SNHLY and FYNNEI. This CDR3 spans 14 amino acids. The CDR3 is CASSEGRGQETQYF. CDR3 DNA sequence: TGTGCCAGCAGTGAGGGCAGGGGGCAAGAGACCCAGTACTTC.

The chain combines TRBV6-1 with TRBJ1-2; 7 bases are a match to TRBD1. This CDR3 region has 15 residues. V was pared by 8 bases and J by 2 bases, with 11 bases of the junction left unmatched. The V gene's germline CDR1 is MNHNS and CDR2 SASEGT. This chain's CDR3 is CASRAGTAKNYGYTF. For the CDR3, the DNA is TGTGCCAGCCGGGCTGGGACAGCTAAAAACTATGGCTACACCTTC.

CDR3 protein: CASSQTGAETQYF. As DNA, the CDR3 is TGTGCCAGCAGCCAGACAGGGGCTGAGACCCAGTACTTC. The V call is TRBV6-6, the J call TRBJ2-5; 8 bases are shared with TRBD1. V dropped 6 bases and J dropped 5; count of bases not matched to a gene: 5. The CDR3 loop spans 13 amino acids. Germline lookup yields CDR1 MNHNY and CDR2 SVGAGI (reference sequence).

This clone appeared a few times. The chain combines TRBV28 with TRBJ2-3; 14 bases are a match to TRBD2. Germline CDR1 and CDR2: MDHEN and SYDVKM. The CDR3 sequence is 16 residues long. This chain's CDR3 is CVAGLAGAHSTDTQYF. In DNA form, the CDR3 reads TGTGTTGCGGGACTAGCGGGAGCCCACAGCACAGATACGCAGTATTTT.

This chain uses TRBV11-3 with TRBJ2-2; 11 nucleotides align to TRBD2. Looked up from germline, CDR1 is SGHNT and CDR2 is YENEEA. J gave up 7 bases and V 5 bases, and 6 bases lay outside the gene matches. The CDR3 spans 15 residues. This CDR3 reads CASSGTSGAGGELFF. CDR3 bases: TGTGCCAGCAGCGGGACTAGCGGTGCCGGCGGGGAGCTGTTTTTT.

This chain connects TRBV2 to TRBJ2-3, with TRBD2 matching over 8 bases. Germline lookup yields CDR1 SNHLY and CDR2 FYNNEI. The CDR3 contains 17 residues. V lost 7 bases, J lost 3 bases, and 15 bases stayed unmatched. CDR3 coding DNA: TGTGCCAGCAAGATCCTGGGACTAGAGGTCGGTACAGATACGCAGTATTTT. It encodes CASKILGLEVGTDTQYF.

In nucleotides, the CDR3 is TGTGCCAGCAGCTTGGAATCCGGGGGCACTGAAGCTTTCTTT. Translated, it gives CASSLESGGTEAFF. The rearrangement uses TRBV5-4 and TRBJ1-1; D may be TRBD1 (5 bases). V shed 0 bases and J shed 4 bases, with 10 bases lying between them. CDR1 is SGHNT and CDR2 is YYREEE in the germline V gene (reference sequence). The CDR3 has 14 amino acids.

The J gene is TRBJ2-2, the V gene TRBV2; 7 bases line up with TRBD1. This CDR3 comprises 15 residues. Germline values: CDR1 SNHLY, CDR2 FYNNEI. V was clipped by 7 bases and J by 1 base; unmatched bases: 6. The CDR3: CASTVGQVNTGELFF. In nucleotides, the CDR3 is TGTGCCAGCACCGTCGGACAGGTGAACACCGGGGAGCTGTTTTTT.

The J gene is TRBJ2-7, the V gene TRBV6-5, with TRBD1 as a possible D gene (6 bases). Trimming took 6 bases from V and 5 from J, leaving 17 bases between them. Germline CDR1 MNHEY, CDR2 SVGAGI. CDR3 size: 14 residues. The CDR3 sequence is CASSLNLNRDEQYF. The CDR3 DNA sequence: TGTGCCAGCAGCCTGAACCTGAACAGGGACGAGCAGTACTTC.

The chain employs TRBV7-9 and TRBJ1-3; D is ambiguous. The length of the CDR3 is 16 residues. The V end was cut by 1 base, the J end by 4 bases, with 14 bases between. The germline gives CDR1 SEHNR, CDR2 FQNEAQ (reference sequence). The CDR3 DNA is TGTGCCAGCAGCTTAGTCGGGAGTTTTGTCGGAAACACCATATATTTT. Protein sequence: CASSLVGSFVGNTIYF.

The chain has TRBV7-8 and TRBJ1-5; the D is unclear. From germline, CDR1 is SGHVS and CDR2 FQNEAQ. CDR3 length equals 14 residues. Trimming took off 1 base at V and 7 bases at J, with 11 bases between the two ends. CDR3 sequence reads: CASSLGATGQPQHF. The CDR3 nucleotides read TGTGCCAGCAGCTTAGGTGCGACGGGGCAGCCCCAGCATTTT.